This T cell receptor beta chain was identified in a study of blood T cells in healthy people across ages. Regarding the study as a whole: Unknown donor CMV status possibly confounded expanded clonotype changes.

A second PCR of roughly 7 to 11 cycles used a sample-barcoded 5' primer and a J-beta primer mix. TCRdb used MiXCR to reprocess the 5' RACE reads, holding one entry per CDR3 protein. Of about a million distinct CDR3 sequences in the sample, roughly half were seen once. Each donor had roughly 10 milliliters of peripheral blood drawn. Samples had at least 7 million PBMCs isolated from them. With each sample, at least 5.5 micrograms of total RNA were extracted. This clonotype turned up a few times. The antigen remains undetermined. Specimen: blood. The clonotype originates from a woman in her sixties in good health.

The CDR3 DNA follows: TGTGCCAGCAGTTACTCGAGACAGGAAGAGACCCAGTACTTC. It codes for CASSYSRQEETQYF. The chain uses TRBV6-6 and TRBJ2-5; maybe TRBD1 (6 bases). Germline-derived CDR1 and CDR2 are MNHNY and SVGAGI (reference sequence). This CDR3 region has 14 residues. V lost 0 bases and J 3 bases, leaving 8 bases between the germline ends.